This TCR beta chain was obtained from a study of untreated major depressive disorder. Overall study results and limits: Compared with controls, depressed patients showed more TRBV05-01 (Vbeta 5.1) usage in CD4+ T cells.

From germline, CDR1 is SGDLS and CDR2 YYNGEE. Trimming pared 2 bases from V and 5 bases from J, leaving 6 bases between. The CDR3 runs 12 residues. All participants were of European descent. Roughly 27 ml of blood was drawn into EDTA tubes. Typically about 96% of enriched cells were CD4+. Libraries were prepared by immunoSEQ multiplex PCR; TCRdb keeps only in-frame clonotypes and omits some of them. This sample has about 13,000 clones; 80% to 95% occur once, and the top ten carry 0.75% to 0.85%. As concerns this clone: Its antigen is unknown.

The chain has TRBV9 and TRBJ2-3, with D unresolved. The clonotype comes from a man aged 25 to 40 with major depressive disorder. Sequenced material: CD4+ T cells from PBMCs. The CDR3 here is CASSVVLDTQYF. The CDR3 nucleotides read TGTGCCAGCAGCGTTGTGTTAGATACGCAGTATTTT.